The 11 T cell receptor beta chains reported below all come from one sample, sequenced in a study of blood T cell repertoires in COVID-19. Profiling relied on immunoSEQ multiplex PCR, and the TCRdb table lists in-frame clones only, not all of them. The sample holds 210,000 or so clones, roughly 90% seen once. The sample comprised peripheral blood. The receptor set was obtained from a middle-aged man with active or convalescent COVID-19.

The CDR3 sequence: CASSPRMAVSYEQYF. The CDR3 nucleotides are TGTGCCAGCAGTCCCCGCATGGCGGTCTCCTACGAGCAGTACTTC. The V gene is TRBV28, the J gene TRBJ2-7; D gene uncertain. This CDR3 is built from 15 residues. Trimming stripped 5 bases from V and 0 bases from J, with 14 bases between. CDR1 MDHEN and CDR2 SYDVKM come from the germline V gene.

The chain couples TRBV5-1 to TRBJ1-1; D may be TRBD1 (5 bases). Germline V gene sequence: CDR1 SGHRS, CDR2 YFSETQ. The ends were cut back, 3 bases at V and 2 bases at J, with 11 bases in the middle. CDR3 length: 14 residues. The CDR3 DNA reads as TGCGCCAGCAGCTGGGGCGGGGCAAACACTGAAGCTTTCTTT. Its protein product is CASSWGGANTEAFF.

The chain recombines TRBV7-2 with TRBJ2-7; 9 bases line up with TRBD2. Trimming removed 1 base from V and 6 bases from J; junction bases left unmatched: 10. Germline-derived CDR1 and CDR2 are SGHTA and FQGNSA. This CDR3 region has 16 residues. As DNA, the CDR3 is TGTGCCAGCAGCTTAGTCCTAGCGGGGAGGTTCTCCGAGCAGTACTTC. Amino acid sequence: CASSLVLAGRFSEQYF.

This clone was seen once. The CDR3 sequence is CAWSATAINQPQHF. In DNA form, the CDR3 reads TGTGCCTGGAGTGCGACAGCGATTAATCAGCCCCAGCATTTT. The rearrangement joins TRBV30 to TRBJ1-5, with D tentatively TRBD1 (5 bases). V was cut by 1 base and J by 4 bases, with 11 bases left in between. The CDR3 extends over 14 amino acids. Germline CDR1 is GTSNPN and CDR2 is SVGIG (reference sequence).

The CDR3 spells CASSHTGIRHSNQPQHF. For the CDR3, the DNA is TGTGCCAGCAGTCATACAGGGATACGCCATAGCAATCAGCCCCAGCATTTT. The chain links TRBV28 to TRBJ1-5; TRBD1 is a possible D gene (6 bases). Looked up from germline, CDR1 is MDHEN and CDR2 is SYDVKM. The V end was cut by 5 bases, the J end by 0 bases, with 17 bases between. The CDR3 is 17 amino acids.

The CDR3, as DNA: TGTGCCAGCAGAACGGGGGATAATGAAAAACTGTTTTTT. This gives the protein CASRTGDNEKLFF. J is TRBJ1-4 and V is TRBV9; possibly TRBD1 for D (5 bases). The germline V and J ends were trimmed by 5 bases and 4 bases, with 9 bases remaining between them. CDR3 size: 13 residues. Germline assignment: CDR1 SGDLS and CDR2 YYNGEE. The full variable domain, with the rest looked up from reference TRBV9 and TRBJ1-4, is DSGVTQTPKHLITATGQRVTLRCSPRSGDLSVYWYQQSLDQGLQFLIQYYNGEERAKGNILERFSAQQFPDLHSELNLSSLELGDSALYFCASRTGDNEKLFFGSGTQLSVL.

The chain links TRBV11-3 to TRBJ2-1, with 12 bases that match TRBD1. The junction had 6 bases not matched to a gene; V was cut back by 5 bases and J by 7 bases. The germline gives CDR1 SGHNT, CDR2 YENEEA. The CDR3 has 15 residues. This CDR3 reads CASSVGQGAGNEQFF. In DNA form, the CDR3 reads TGTGCCAGCAGCGTGGGACAGGGGGCGGGAAATGAGCAGTTCTTC.

The V gene is TRBV27, the J gene TRBJ2-6; D is uncertain. This CDR3 has 15 amino acids. Germline-derived CDR1 and CDR2 are MNHEY and SMNVEV (reference sequence). Deletions cut 0 bases from V and 3 bases from J, with 6 bases between. This CDR3 reads CASSLSVGGANVLTF. CDR3 coding DNA: TGTGCCAGCAGTTTATCCGTCGGTGGGGCCAACGTCCTGACTTTC.

V gene TRBV30 combines with J gene TRBJ1-2; a weak D match, TRBD1 (5 bases). V was shortened by 5 bases and J by 8 bases, with 24 bases between the two germline ends. Germline V lookup: CDR1 GTSNPN, CDR2 SVGIG (reference sequence). CDR3 size: 15 residues. CDR3 region: CAWSAVMGHGGGYTF. As DNA, the CDR3 is TGTGCCTGGTCTGCAGTCATGGGCCACGGGGGAGGCTACACCTTC.

A few counts support this clone. J is TRBJ1-2 and V is TRBV28; the D gene is possibly TRBD1 (5 bases). Per germline, CDR1 MDHEN and CDR2 SYDVKM. V shed 10 bases and J shed 4 bases, with 10 bases lying between them. The CDR3 is 11 residues long. The CDR3 bases are TGTGCCACATCCGGGGGCTATGGCTACACCTTC. It is translated as CATSGGYGYTF.

Concerning this clone itself: The junction does not match germline at one end; this may be a read error. The J gene is TRBJ1-4, the V gene TRBV6-5, with D hard to call. This CDR3 comprises 16 residues. Germline V CDR1 and CDR2: MNHEY, SVGAGI. The chain's CDR3 is CASSYGPTSTSEKLFF. The DNA of the CDR3 is TGTGCCAGCAGTTACGGTCCGACGTCAACTAGTGAAAAACTGTTTTTT.